Below are 20 T cell receptor beta chains sequenced from a single sample in a study of regulatory T cells in long-lasting Graves disease. Time point in this sample: persistent/refractory GD, antithyroid drugs over 5 years with positive TRAb. PBMC RNA served as the TCR library source. CDR3-region Arm-PCR and iRepertoire HTBI primers produced the TCR beta libraries. TCRdb reprocessed the multiplex PCR reads via MiXCR and lists one record per CDR3 protein. This table holds hundreds of thousands of distinct CDR3 sequences, roughly 20% found once. Here the sequenced sample was peripheral blood mononuclear cells (PBMCs), taken when the disease was refractory, from a patient treated with antithyroid drugs. These receptors were collected from a female donor with Graves disease.

The chain carries TRBV9 and TRBJ2-5, with D possibly TRBD1 on 6 matching bases. V lost 4 bases and J lost 1, with 17 bases in between. This CDR3 region has 16 residues. The germline V gene encodes CDR1 SGDLS and CDR2 YYNGEE. The CDR3 DNA is TGTGCCAGCAGCCTGGTGGACAGCCCCACCCAAGAGACCCAGTACTTC. This codes for CASSLVDSPTQETQYF.

This clonotype was detected ten times or more. One junction end does not reproduce the germline sequence, and a read error may be involved. This rearrangement joins TRBV5-1 to TRBJ2-7; 11 bases line up with TRBD2. The CDR3 length is 14 residues. The germline V gene has CDR1 SGHRS and CDR2 YFSETQ. CDR3 nucleotide sequence: TGTGCCAGCAGCCCTAGCGGGGGGAGGTACGAGCAGTACTTC. It is translated as CASSPSGGRYEQYF.

The J gene is TRBJ2-1, the V gene TRBV7-3, with TRBD1 as a possible D gene (5 bases). Germline V gene data show CDR1 as SGHTA and CDR2 as FQGTGA. CDR3 size: 12 residues. Trimming stripped 0 bases from V and 10 bases from J, with 7 bases between. The CDR3 loop reads CASSLTGQEQFF. Written as DNA, the CDR3 is TGTGCCAGCAGCTTAACCGGACAAGAGCAGTTCTTC.

At least ten counts were recorded for this clonotype. The chain recombines TRBV6-1 with TRBJ2-7, with 7 bases fitting TRBD2. Germline CDR1 and CDR2: MNHNS and SASEGT. The length of the CDR3 is 15 residues. J gave up 2 bases and V 6 bases, and 10 bases lay outside the gene matches. Here the CDR3 DNA reads TGTGCCAGCAGCCGTCTTGAGGGAGGGCCCTACGAGCAGTACTTC. Protein product: CASSRLEGGPYEQYF.

In this sample, this clonotype turned up many times. CDR3 DNA sequence: TGTGCCAGCTCACCGACAGGGGCTTCCACCGGGGAGCTGTTTTTT. Its protein is CASSPTGASTGELFF. The rearrangement links TRBV18 to TRBJ2-2; 8 bases match TRBD1. V gave up 3 bases and J gave up 4 bases; unmatched junction bases: 4. The germline V gene encodes CDR1 KGHSH and CDR2 LQKENI. This CDR3 is built from 15 residues.

This clonotype was seen a few times. This chain links TRBV5-1 with TRBJ2-5, with 7 bases lining up with TRBD2. CDR3 length: 16 residues. In germline, CDR1 is SGHRS, CDR2 YFSETQ. J was trimmed by 7 bases and V by 1 base; bases with no gene match: 13. The CDR3 spells CASSLTPGLRPGTQYF. DNA of the CDR3: TGCGCCAGCAGCTTGACACCGGGACTAAGGCCGGGGACCCAGTACTTC.

This rearrangement joins TRBV20-1 to TRBJ2-5; TRBD2 matches 9 bases. In germline, CDR1 is DFQATT, CDR2 SNEGSKA (reference sequence). The V gene end was trimmed by 6 bases and the J gene end by 5 bases; junction bases not matched to a gene: 4. The CDR3 is made up of 12 amino acids. DNA for the CDR3: TGCAGTGCCCAGCGGGAGGCGGAGACCCAGTACTTC. Amino acid sequence: CSAQREAETQYF.

This clonotype was seen only once. A clone one base away is much larger, so this may be a read error. Since the CDR3 does not end with the conserved phenylalanine or tryptophan, this likely comes from a read error. The V and J genes are TRBV4-3 and TRBJ1-1; D is unclear. The CDR3 contains 13 residues. Germline CDR1 reads LGHNA; CDR2 reads YSLEER. V was pared by 0 bases and J by 1 base, with 3 bases between. CDR3 protein: CASSQDANTEAFL. Written as DNA, the CDR3 is TGCGCCAGCAGCCAAGATGCGAACACTGAAGCTTTCCTT.

This clonotype has a handful of counts. The rearrangement joins TRBV19 to TRBJ1-4; TRBD1 matches 9 bases. Germline CDR1 and CDR2: LNHDA and SQIVND (reference sequence). V lost 5 bases, J lost 8 bases, and 12 bases stayed unmatched. The CDR3 runs to 16 residues. The CDR3 is CASSSTQGAGREKLFF. DNA of the CDR3: TGTGCCAGTAGTTCGACACAGGGGGCGGGTCGCGAAAAACTGTTTTTT.

The chain links TRBV7-2 to TRBJ1-3; a weak D match, TRBD1 (5 bases). Trimming removed 4 bases at V and 3 bases at J, with 25 bases between. Germline V CDR1 and CDR2: SGHTA, FQGNSA. This CDR3 has 19 amino acids. The CDR3 sequence is CASSSTPGGTIQVGNTIYF. CDR3 sequence (DNA): TGTGCCAGCAGCTCAACCCCGGGGGGGACTATTCAAGTTGGAAACACCATATATTTT.

The gene calls are TRBV25-1 and TRBJ1-3; D is ambiguous. Germline loops: CDR1 MGHDK, CDR2 SYGVNS. This CDR3 is 11 amino acids long. Trimming took off 8 bases at V and 10 bases at J, with 12 bases between the two ends. CDR3 residues: CASSYGGTIYF. The DNA for the CDR3 is TGTGCCAGCTCCTACGGTGGGACCATATATTTT.

This clonotype was observed a handful of times. CDR3 sequence reads: CASSERDRGHEQYF. CDR3 nucleotide sequence: TGTGCCAGCAGCGAAAGGGACAGGGGCCACGAGCAGTACTTC. This chain connects TRBV7-9 to TRBJ2-7; TRBD1 aligns across 10 bases. Germline CDR1 SEHNR, CDR2 FQNEAQ (reference sequence). V trimming: 5 bases; J trimming: 5 bases; junction bases outside the gene matches: 6. The CDR3 runs to 14 residues.

V usage is TRBV13 and J usage is TRBJ2-3; D is uncertain. CDR3 length equals 14 residues. Trimming stripped 2 bases from V and 2 bases from J, with 8 bases between. Germline lookup yields CDR1 PRHDT and CDR2 FYEKMQ (reference sequence). The CDR3 spells CASSLTGFTDTQYF. The CDR3 DNA reads as TGTGCCAGCAGCTTAACGGGTTTCACAGATACGCAGTATTTT.

This clonotype appeared a single time. The chain has TRBV6-1 and TRBJ2-7; no definite D call. CDR1 and CDR2 from the germline V gene are MNHNS and SASEGT. The CDR3 loop spans 10 amino acids. V lost 10 bases and J lost 2, with 6 bases in between. The CDR3 DNA sequence: TGTGCCACCGAGACCTACGAGCAGTACTTC. Translation gives CATETYEQYF.

This clonotype was observed once. The germline gene is not matched at one end of the junction; a read error may be the cause. This rearrangement joins TRBV27 to TRBJ2-7; 7 positions agree with TRBD1. This CDR3 region has 14 residues. Germline CDR1 MNHEY, CDR2 SMNVEV (reference sequence). Here the CDR3 reads CVSTPLDRAYEQYF. The CDR3 nucleotides read TGTGTCAGCACCCCCTTAGACAGGGCCTACGAGCAGTACTTC.

This clonotype was seen many times. V is TRBV6-2 or TRBV6-3 and J is TRBJ1-1; D uncertain. CDR3 length: 13 residues. V was shortened by 10 bases and J by 1 base, with 13 bases between the two germline ends. CDR1 and CDR2 from the germline V gene are MNHEY and SVGEGT. CDR3 region: CATLNTWNTEAFF. As DNA, the CDR3 is TGTGCCACCCTCAATACATGGAACACTGAAGCTTTCTTT.

This clonotype came up many times. Germline and junction disagree at one end, which may indicate a read error. The chain recombines TRBV24-1 with TRBJ2-2; 7 nucleotides align to TRBD2. The germline gives CDR1 KGHDR, CDR2 SFDVKD. The CDR3 has 17 amino acids. CDR3 loop: CATSGLRGGENTGELFF. The CDR3 region has the DNA TGTGCCACCAGTGGTTTGCGTGGGGGGGAGAACACCGGGGAGCTGTTTTTT.

The chain is built from TRBV2 and TRBJ1-1, with D hard to call. Germline-derived CDR1 and CDR2 are SNHLY and FYNNEI. V dropped 6 bases and J dropped 7 bases, with 15 bases sitting between them. The CDR3 consists of 13 residues. This CDR3 reads CASSWISGGEAFF. For the CDR3, the DNA is TGTGCCAGCAGCTGGATTAGCGGCGGTGAAGCTTTCTTT.

This clonotype showed up just a few times. The junction does not match germline at one end; this may be a read error. The rearrangement uses TRBV3-1 and TRBJ2-2; 15 nucleotides agree with TRBD2. Germline V gene sequence: CDR1 LGHDT, CDR2 YNNKEL (reference sequence). The length of the CDR3 is 18 residues. CDR3 nucleotide sequence: TGTGCCAGCACCAAGGCGGGACTAGCGGGAGGCGGCACCGGGGAGCCGTTTTTT. This sequence encodes CASTKAGLAGGGTGEPFF. The variable domain in full, completed from reference TRBV3-1 and TRBJ2-2, reads DTAVSQTPKYLVTQMGNDKSIKCEQNLGHDTMYWYKQDSKKFLKIMFSYNNKELIINETVPNRFSPKSPDKAHLNLHINSLELGDSAVYFCASTKAGLAGGGTGEPFFGEGSRLTVL.

In this sample, this clonotype turned up a few times. The chain employs TRBV3-1 and TRBJ2-5; tentatively, D is TRBD2 (5 bases). Germline-derived CDR1 and CDR2 are LGHDT and YNNKEL (reference sequence). The V gene lost 4 bases and the J gene lost 5 bases, with 17 bases spanning the gap. This CDR3 contains 15 residues. The CDR3 protein is CASSLRGVRRETQYF. Here the CDR3 DNA reads TGTGCCAGCAGCCTCCGGGGAGTCAGGCGGGAGACCCAGTACTTC.